This TCR beta chain was captured by sequencing in a study of beta chain features in type 1 diabetes. Study overall: Examination covered roughly 100,000,000 sorted cells spanning all samples.

This clone was detected a few times. Expressed TCRB transcripts got sequenced, as all isolated RNA was reverse transcribed. Sequenced by immunoSEQ multiplex PCR; TCRdb stores in-frame clones only, minus some. The table records 600,000 to 650,000 clones, roughly 16% of them present only once. Germline-derived CDR1 and CDR2 are SEHNR and FQNEAQ (reference sequence). The trim removed 5 bases at V and 1 base at J, leaving 6 bases unmatched. This CDR3 region has 15 residues. The sequenced sample was naive CD4+ T cells from blood. The chain uses TRBV7-9 and TRBJ2-3, with TRBD2 identical over 7 bases. The sequence came from a man aged 18 to 35 in good health. The CDR3 DNA reads as TGTGCCAGCAGCCCATACCGGGGGGGCACAGATACGCAGTATTTT. Protein sequence: CASSPYRGGTDTQYF.